These 16 T cell receptor beta chains were all obtained from the same sample, sequenced in a study of blood T cell repertoires in COVID-19. Sequencing was performed with immunoSEQ multiplex PCR; in TCRdb, only in-frame clones are kept and a portion is missing. The repertoire holds about 80,000 clones, with around 77% as singletons. The sequenced sample consisted of peripheral blood. The receptors were sampled from a man between 65 and 80 years old with active or convalescent COVID-19.

The V and J genes are TRBV2 and TRBJ1-5; D is perhaps TRBD1 (6 bases). The V and J ends lost 3 bases and 0 bases respectively, with 9 bases between them. Germline-derived CDR1 and CDR2 are SNHLY and FYNNEI. The CDR3 spans 15 residues. CDR3 nucleotide sequence: TGTGCCAGCAGTGACCAGGGGAATAGCAATCAGCCCCAGCATTTT. Protein sequence: CASSDQGNSNQPQHF.

The chain joins TRBV6-5 to TRBJ2-7, with 10 bases that match TRBD1. From germline, CDR1 is MNHEY and CDR2 SVGAGI. Trimming took 7 bases from V and 5 from J; bases not matched to a gene: 5. The CDR3 extends over 13 amino acids. The CDR3 region is CASTIGQGDEQYF. CDR3 coding DNA: TGTGCCAGCACTATAGGACAGGGGGACGAGCAGTACTTC.

The chain has TRBV3-1 (or the pseudogene TRBV3-2) and TRBJ2-7, with a weak D call TRBD1 (6 bases). V was trimmed by 1 base and J by 0 bases, leaving 13 bases between them. Germline-derived CDR1 and CDR2 are LGHDT and YNNKEL (reference sequence). The CDR3 runs 16 residues. The CDR3 loop reads CASSQGQGKSSYEQYF. The CDR3 nucleotides read TGTGCCAGCAGCCAAGGGCAGGGGAAAAGCTCCTACGAGCAGTACTTC.

This chain joins TRBV7-9 and TRBJ2-3; 8 bases align to TRBD1. V shed 5 bases and J 6 bases; nucleotides not matched to a gene: 7. This CDR3 region has 14 residues. Germline V gives CDR1 SEHNR, CDR2 FQNEAQ (reference sequence). The CDR3 DNA follows: TGTGCCAGCAGCCCCCGACAGGGGTGGGATACGCAGTATTTT. Its translation: CASSPRQGWDTQYF. The full variable domain, in which reference TRBV7-9 and TRBJ2-3 provide the parts outside the CDR3, is DTGVSQNPRHKITKRGQNVTFRCDPISEHNRLYWYRQTLGQGPEFLTYFQNEAQLEKSRLLSDRFSAERPKGSFSTLEIQRTEQGDSAMYLCASSPRQGWDTQYFGPGTRLTVL.

This chain joins TRBV3-1 (or the pseudogene TRBV3-2) and TRBJ2-2; D not resolved. Germline loops: CDR1 LGHDT, CDR2 YNNKEL (reference sequence). Trimming stripped 4 bases from V and 1 base from J, with 7 bases between. The CDR3 runs to 14 residues. This chain's CDR3 is CASSLTQNTGELFF. CDR3 DNA sequence: TGTGCCAGCAGCCTCACTCAGAACACCGGGGAGCTGTTTTTT.

This clone was seen repeatedly, ten times or more. The rearrangement links TRBV18 to TRBJ1-6; 7 nucleotides match TRBD1. Germline CDR1 and CDR2: KGHSH and LQKENI. The CDR3 is 14 amino acids. J lost 5 bases, V lost 6 bases, and 4 bases had no gene match. The DNA of the CDR3 is TGTGCCAGCTCGACAGGGTTCAATAATTCACCCCTCCACTTT. This sequence encodes CASSTGFNNSPLHF.

This chain connects TRBV27 to TRBJ1-1, with 8 bases lining up with TRBD1. Germline assignment: CDR1 MNHEY and CDR2 SMNVEV (reference sequence). The CDR3 sequence is 14 residues long. Trimming removed 4 bases from V and 5 bases from J; junction bases left unmatched: 6. CDR3 loop: CASSWQGAPTEAFF. Written as DNA, the CDR3 is TGTGCCAGCAGTTGGCAGGGGGCGCCGACTGAAGCTTTCTTT.

J is TRBJ2-1 and V is TRBV7-3; D is undetermined. This CDR3 spans 14 amino acids. V lost 1 base, J lost 3 bases, and 7 bases lay in between. Germline V CDR1 and CDR2: SGHTA, FQGTGA. The chain's CDR3 is CASSLRNSYNEQFF. The DNA for the CDR3 is TGTGCCAGCAGCTTAAGAAACAGCTACAATGAGCAGTTCTTC.

The chain combines TRBV5-1 with TRBJ2-3; the match to TRBD2 covers 11 bases. Losses at the gene ends were 1 base for V and 5 bases for J; bases not matched to a gene: 6. Per the germline V gene, CDR1 is SGHRS and CDR2 is YFSETQ. The CDR3 contains 16 residues. The CDR3 reads CASSLMSLAGGDTQYF. The CDR3 region has the DNA TGCGCCAGCAGCTTGATGAGTCTAGCGGGGGGAGATACGCAGTATTTT.

Here the CDR3 reads CASSIGSGGAGGNEQFF. The CDR3 DNA is TGTGCCAGTAGTATAGGTAGCGGGGGGGCCGGAGGGAATGAGCAGTTCTTC. V and J are TRBV19 and TRBJ2-1; TRBD2 agrees at 11 bases. Trimming took 1 base from V and 7 from J; bases not matched to a gene: 9. In germline, CDR1 is LNHDA, CDR2 SQIVND (reference sequence). The CDR3 totals 17 residues.

This rearrangement joins TRBV7-9 to TRBJ2-7; the D gene is possibly TRBD2 (6 bases). Germline lookup yields CDR1 SEHNR and CDR2 FQNEAQ (reference sequence). Deletions cut 5 bases from V and 3 bases from J, with 14 bases between. The CDR3 consists of 14 residues. CDR3 in amino acids: CASSPAGLIYEQYF. Here the CDR3 DNA reads TGTGCCAGCAGCCCGGCGGGACTGATCTACGAGCAGTACTTC.

This rearrangement joins TRBV9 to TRBJ2-7; unclear D gene. Trimming shortened V by 0 bases and J by 6 bases, and 13 bases separated the two germline ends. The CDR3 is 14 residues long. Germline assignment: CDR1 SGDLS and CDR2 YYNGEE. Written as DNA, the CDR3 is TGTGCCAGCAGCGTAGAAGGTTCACCGGGCGAGCAGTACTTC. Its translation: CASSVEGSPGEQYF. Combining the CDR3 with reference TRBV9 and TRBJ2-7 gives the whole variable domain DSGVTQTPKHLITATGQRVTLRCSPRSGDLSVYWYQQSLDQGLQFLIQYYNGEERAKGNILERFSAQQFPDLHSELNLSSLELGDSALYFCASSVEGSPGEQYFGPGTRLTVT.

The J gene is TRBJ1-6, the V gene TRBV6-5; D is undetermined. The CDR3 is 15 amino acids. CDR1 and CDR2 (germline): MNHEY, SVGAGI. Trimming took off 5 bases at V and 8 bases at J, with 16 bases between the two ends. The CDR3 DNA is TGTGCCAGCAGTCTAGCTCCTTCAGGCGATTCACCCCTCCACTTT. Translated: CASSLAPSGDSPLHF.

This clone was observed a few times. The J gene is TRBJ2-2, the V gene TRBV11-3; maybe TRBD2 (7 bases). The CDR3 extends over 15 amino acids. From germline, CDR1 is SGHNT and CDR2 YENEEA. V was trimmed by 1 base and J by 5 bases, leaving 11 bases between them. This CDR3 is CASSLGGGHTGELFF. DNA for the CDR3: TGTGCCAGCAGCTTAGGCGGGGGCCATACCGGGGAGCTGTTTTTT.

DNA of the CDR3: TGTGCCAGCAGCCAAGAGGGTGAGGGGGCGTTAGGCTACACCTTC. Amino acids: CASSQEGEGALGYTF. The J gene is TRBJ1-2, the V gene TRBV4-2, with 7 nucleotides matching TRBD1. Germline V gene lookup returns CDR1 LGHNA and CDR2 YNFKEQ. The CDR3 runs 15 residues. V lost 0 bases, J lost 8 bases, and 9 bases stayed unmatched.

The chain uses TRBV5-4 and TRBJ2-5; 9 bases are shared with TRBD1. Germline assignment: CDR1 SGHNT and CDR2 YYREEE (reference sequence). The junction had 10 bases not matched to a gene; V was cut back by 4 bases and J by 6 bases. The CDR3 contains 15 residues. CDR3 in amino acids: CASSPNRDREKTQYF. The CDR3 bases are TGTGCCAGCAGCCCGAACCGGGACAGGGAGAAGACCCAGTACTTC.